These T cell receptor beta chains were read from a single sample in a study of T cells after yellow fever vaccination. TCRdb ran MiXCR on the 5' RACE reads and lists one entry per CDR3 protein. The table lists about 550,000 distinct CDR3 sequences, 15% to 20% of them singletons, with roughly an eighth in the top ten. The input for sequencing was PBMCs, taken 15 days after the yellow fever booster vaccination. The receptors here all came from a man aged 30 to 39 who received the YFV17D yellow fever vaccine. Each CDR3 is given with its conserved first and last residue. A D gene is named only where the DNA matches it firmly. Clone sizes are given selectively: once, few, many, or a class where the clone is expanded.

j_gene: TRBJ2-1
d_gene: TRBD2
abundance: -
v_gene: TRBV4-3
CDR3aa: CASSHSTSGPYNEQFF
CDR3nt: TGCGCCAGCAGCCATTCGACTAGCGGCCCTTACAATGAGCAGTTCTTC

j_gene: TRBJ2-5
d_gene: -
abundance: -
v_gene: TRBV19
CDR3aa: CASSGGTSVWTQYF
CDR3nt: TGTGCCAGTAGTGGAGGGACCTCCGTTTGGACCCAGTACTTC

j_gene: TRBJ2-7
d_gene: -
abundance: once
v_gene: TRBV7-2
CDR3aa: CASSLGRNRDEQYF
CDR3nt: TGTGCCAGCAGCTTAGGCCGGAACAGGGACGAGCAGTACTTC

j_gene: TRBJ2-7
d_gene: -
abundance: -
v_gene: TRBV6-5
CDR3aa: CASGHSDYEQYF
CDR3nt: TGTGCCAGTGGACACTCCGACTACGAGCAGTACTTC

j_gene: TRBJ2-7
d_gene: -
abundance: -
v_gene: TRBV5-1
CDR3aa: CASSTGGRTYEQYF
CDR3nt: TGCGCCAGCAGCACCGGGGGACGCACCTACGAGCAGTACTTC

j_gene: TRBJ2-1
d_gene: -
abundance: few
v_gene: TRBV4-1
CDR3aa: CASSLQSARDNEQFF
CDR3nt: TGCGCCAGCAGCCTCCAATCGGCTAGGGACAATGAGCAGTTCTTC

j_gene: TRBJ2-1
d_gene: TRBD2
abundance: -
v_gene: TRBV6-5
CDR3aa: CASSYLHERGEQFF
CDR3nt: TGTGCCAGCAGTTACCTCCATGAGCGGGGGGAGCAGTTCTTC

j_gene: TRBJ2-1
d_gene: -
abundance: few
v_gene: TRBV5-4
CDR3aa: CASSPSPSVSSYNEQFF
CDR3nt: TGTGCCAGCAGCCCATCTCCTAGCGTAAGCTCCTACAATGAGCAGTTCTTC

j_gene: TRBJ2-1
d_gene: TRBD2
abundance: few
v_gene: TRBV7-2
CDR3aa: CASSSSWASGRGSEQFF
CDR3nt: TGTGCCAGCAGCTCGAGCTGGGCTAGCGGGAGGGGAAGCGAGCAGTTCTTC

j_gene: TRBJ2-4
d_gene: -
abundance: many
v_gene: TRBV12-3/TRBV12-4
CDR3aa: CASSLLAGAKNIQYF
CDR3nt: TGTGCCAGCAGTTTATTGGCGGGAGCCAAAAACATTCAGTACTTC

j_gene: TRBJ2-7
d_gene: TRBD1
abundance: many
v_gene: TRBV6-2/TRBV6-3
CDR3aa: CASRGTGLYEQYF
CDR3nt: TGTGCCAGCAGGGGGACAGGGCTCTACGAGCAGTACTTC

j_gene: TRBJ2-7
d_gene: TRBD2
abundance: -
v_gene: TRBV29-1
CDR3aa: CSVDLVGGSANEQYF
CDR3nt: TGCAGCGTTGACTTGGTCGGGGGGTCTGCGAACGAGCAGTACTTC

j_gene: TRBJ2-1
d_gene: TRBD2
abundance: -
v_gene: TRBV12-3/TRBV12-4
CDR3aa: CASSYLAGGNEQFF
CDR3nt: TGTGCCAGCAGTTATCTAGCGGGAGGCAATGAGCAGTTCTTC

j_gene: TRBJ2-3
d_gene: TRBD2
abundance: few
v_gene: TRBV6-2/TRBV6-3
CDR3aa: CASRNPGLTSDTQYF
CDR3nt: TGTGCCAGCAGGAACCCGGGACTAACCTCAGATACGCAGTATTTT

j_gene: TRBJ2-3
d_gene: TRBD2
abundance: few
v_gene: TRBV7-2
CDR3aa: CASSPTTGRSQYF
CDR3nt: TGTGCCAGCAGCCCCACGACCGGGAGGTCGCAGTATTTT

j_gene: TRBJ2-7
d_gene: TRBD2
abundance: -
v_gene: TRBV20-1
CDR3aa: CSARGLAGASEQYF
CDR3nt: TGCAGTGCTAGAGGGCTAGCGGGGGCCTCCGAGCAGTACTTC

j_gene: TRBJ1-5
d_gene: -
abundance: few
v_gene: TRBV11-2
CDR3aa: CASSLEGYSNQPQHF
CDR3nt: TGTGCCAGCAGCTTAGAGGGTTATAGCAATCAGCCCCAGCATTTT

j_gene: TRBJ2-4
d_gene: -
abundance: few
v_gene: TRBV7-9
CDR3aa: CASSPDRAGAKNIQYF
CDR3nt: TGTGCCAGCAGCCCTGACAGGGCGGGGGCCAAAAACATTCAGTACTTC

j_gene: TRBJ2-1
d_gene: -
abundance: -
v_gene: TRBV4-3
CDR3aa: CASSLGGAREQFF
CDR3nt: TGCGCCAGCAGCCTTGGAGGGGCGCGTGAGCAGTTCTTC

j_gene: TRBJ2-1
d_gene: TRBD2
abundance: -
v_gene: TRBV28
CDR3aa: CATVSGRENEQFF
CDR3nt: TGTGCCACCGTAAGCGGGAGAGAGAATGAGCAGTTCTTC

j_gene: TRBJ1-3
d_gene: -
abundance: few
v_gene: TRBV6-1
CDR3aa: CASSPSRQRSGNTIYF
CDR3nt: TGTGCCAGCAGTCCATCGAGACAGCGCTCTGGAAACACCATATATTTT

j_gene: TRBJ2-2
d_gene: TRBD2
abundance: -
v_gene: TRBV4-3
CDR3aa: CASSIGGSGSSAGELFF
CDR3nt: TGCGCCAGCAGCATTGGCGGAAGCGGGAGTTCGGCCGGGGAGCTGTTTTTT

j_gene: TRBJ2-3
d_gene: TRBD2
abundance: few
v_gene: TRBV7-3
CDR3aa: CASSLGGGRLGTDTQYF
CDR3nt: TGTGCCAGCAGCTTAGGTGGCGGGAGGTTGGGCACAGATACGCAGTATTTT

j_gene: TRBJ2-7
d_gene: -
abundance: few
v_gene: TRBV5-1
CDR3aa: CASSTTGFSYEQYF
CDR3nt: TGCGCCAGCAGCACAACAGGGTTCTCCTACGAGCAGTACTTC

j_gene: TRBJ2-3
d_gene: TRBD2
abundance: few
v_gene: TRBV20-1
CDR3aa: CSASLPGGTDTQYF
CDR3nt: TGCAGTGCTTCATTACCGGGGGGGACGGATACGCAGTATTTT

j_gene: TRBJ1-1
d_gene: -
abundance: -
v_gene: TRBV29-1
CDR3aa: CSVLLQDLPNTEAFF
CDR3nt: TGCAGCGTTCTTTTACAGGACCTACCGAACACTGAAGCTTTCTTT

j_gene: TRBJ2-7
d_gene: TRBD1
abundance: few
v_gene: TRBV18
CDR3aa: CASSTDRVEQYF
CDR3nt: TGTGCCAGCTCAACGGACAGGGTCGAGCAGTACTTC

j_gene: TRBJ2-1
d_gene: TRBD2
abundance: -
v_gene: TRBV11-3
CDR3aa: CASSPGTSGSLREQFF
CDR3nt: TGTGCCAGCAGCCCGGGGACTAGCGGGAGTCTCCGTGAGCAGTTCTTC

j_gene: TRBJ2-7
d_gene: TRBD1
abundance: -
v_gene: TRBV9
CDR3aa: CASSTSGTGGVEQYF
CDR3nt: TGTGCCAGCAGCACTTCCGGGACAGGGGGCGTCGAGCAGTACTTC

j_gene: TRBJ2-7
d_gene: TRBD1
abundance: -
v_gene: TRBV4-3
CDR3aa: CASSQESGGAYEQYF
CDR3nt: TGCGCCAGCAGCCAAGAGTCAGGGGGCGCTTACGAGCAGTACTTC

j_gene: TRBJ2-6
d_gene: TRBD2
abundance: -
v_gene: TRBV2
CDR3aa: CASGRGGANVLTF
CDR3nt: TGTGCCAGCGGGAGGGGTGGGGCCAACGTCCTGACTTTC

j_gene: TRBJ2-7
d_gene: -
abundance: -
v_gene: TRBV7-2
CDR3aa: CASSLSNAMGYEQYF
CDR3nt: TGTGCCAGCAGCTTATCAAACGCTATGGGCTACGAGCAGTACTTC

j_gene: TRBJ2-3
d_gene: TRBD2
abundance: -
v_gene: TRBV12-3/TRBV12-4
CDR3aa: CASSFLGLAGGPSADTQYF
CDR3nt: TGTGCCAGCAGTTTCCTTGGACTAGCGGGAGGGCCCTCCGCAGATACGCAGTATTTT

j_gene: TRBJ2-5
d_gene: -
abundance: -
v_gene: TRBV6-1
CDR3aa: CASTLPQGGGETQYF
CDR3nt: TGTGCCAGCACCCTACCCCAGGGGGGAGGAGAGACCCAGTACTTC

j_gene: TRBJ2-5
d_gene: TRBD1
abundance: -
v_gene: TRBV4-2
CDR3aa: CASSGGQGAQETQYF
CDR3nt: TGTGCCAGCAGCGGTGGACAGGGGGCCCAAGAGACCCAGTACTTC

j_gene: TRBJ2-7
d_gene: -
abundance: few
v_gene: TRBV20-1
CDR3aa: CSARASLGTGRNYEQYF
CDR3nt: TGCAGTGCTAGAGCTTCACTAGGGACTGGAAGGAACTACGAGCAGTACTTC

j_gene: TRBJ2-2
d_gene: -
abundance: many
v_gene: TRBV7-2
CDR3aa: CASSLRAGFNTGELFF
CDR3nt: TGTGCCAGCAGCTTACGTGCGGGGTTTAACACCGGGGAGCTGTTTTTT

j_gene: TRBJ2-7
d_gene: -
abundance: few
v_gene: TRBV12-3/TRBV12-4
CDR3aa: CASSWSERRREQYF
CDR3nt: TGTGCCAGCAGTTGGTCGGAAAGGAGGAGAGAGCAGTACTTC

j_gene: TRBJ2-7
d_gene: TRBD2
abundance: -
v_gene: TRBV11-2
CDR3aa: CASSLKSGGSGSYAYEQYF
CDR3nt: TGTGCCAGCAGCTTAAAATCCGGCGGTAGCGGGAGTTATGCCTACGAGCAGTACTTC

j_gene: TRBJ2-7
d_gene: -
abundance: few
v_gene: TRBV29-1
CDR3aa: CSVEVPVPYEQYF
CDR3nt: TGCAGCGTTGAAGTCCCCGTTCCCTACGAGCAGTACTTC